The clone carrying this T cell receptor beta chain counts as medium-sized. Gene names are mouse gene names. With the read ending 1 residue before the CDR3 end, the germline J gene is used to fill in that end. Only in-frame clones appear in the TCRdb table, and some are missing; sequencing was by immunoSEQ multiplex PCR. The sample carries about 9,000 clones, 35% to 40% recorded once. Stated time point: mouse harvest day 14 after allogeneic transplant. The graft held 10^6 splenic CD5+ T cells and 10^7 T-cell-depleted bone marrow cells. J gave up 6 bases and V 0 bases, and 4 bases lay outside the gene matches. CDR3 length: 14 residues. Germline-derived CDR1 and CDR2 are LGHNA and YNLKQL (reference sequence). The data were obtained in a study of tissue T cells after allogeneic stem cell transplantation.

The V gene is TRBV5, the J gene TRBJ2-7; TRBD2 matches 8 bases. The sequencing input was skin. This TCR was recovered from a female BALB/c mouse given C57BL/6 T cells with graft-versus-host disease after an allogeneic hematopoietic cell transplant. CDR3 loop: CASSQDGGGVEQYF. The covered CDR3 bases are TGTGCCAGCAGCCAAGATGGTGGGGGGGTTGAACAGTAC.